Below are 30 T cell receptor beta chains sequenced from a single sample in a study of T cell repertoires in cytomegalovirus infection (dated by TCRdb to the late 2010s). This sample was sequenced with an Illumina HiSeq 1500. Through fastp at Q25 and MiXCR, TCRdb rebuilt clones from the public reads, retaining in-frame beta chains. For every CDR3 protein sequence, its rows merge into one entry that carries the most common genes and DNA. This sample comprises 200,000 or so distinct CDR3 sequences, roughly 27% of them detected only once. Just over 30% of the sample is held by the ten biggest clonotypes. The sequencing input was PBMCs. All receptors derive from a human donor in good health (CMV status not recorded). Some clones in this sample may be carry-over from other donors' samples.

The chain has TRBV5-6 and TRBJ1-4; TRBD1 is a possible D gene (6 bases). CDR1 and CDR2 from the germline V gene are SGHDT and YYEEEE. V shed 0 bases and J shed 0 bases, with 12 bases lying between them. CDR3 length: 17 amino acids. In DNA form, the CDR3 reads TGTGCCAGCAGCTTGGAACAGGGCGCTCCAACTAATGAAAAACTGTTTTTT. Translation gives CASSLEQGAPTNEKLFF.

There are a few counts of this clonotype. V and J are TRBV5-1 and TRBJ2-5, with D hard to call. The CDR3 is 14 amino acids. V shed 0 bases and J shed 5 bases, with 11 bases lying between them. Germline V gene lookup returns CDR1 SGHRS and CDR2 YFSETQ. This chain's CDR3 is CASSLGVRPETQYF. CDR3 DNA sequence: TGCGCCAGCAGCTTGGGAGTCCGGCCGGAGACCCAGTACTTC.

The gene calls are TRBV2 and TRBJ2-1, with 12 nucleotides matching TRBD2. J lost 6 bases, V lost 6 bases, and 9 bases had no gene match. The CDR3 length is 16 residues. The germline CDR1 and CDR2 sequences are SNHLY and FYNNEI. The CDR3 sequence is CASRVGLAGPLNEQFF. In nucleotides, the CDR3 is TGTGCCAGCAGGGTCGGACTAGCGGGGCCACTCAATGAGCAGTTCTTC. The whole variable domain, remainder taken from reference TRBV2 and TRBJ2-1, is EPEVTQTPSHQVTQMGQEVILRCVPISNHLYFYWYRQILGQKVEFLVSFYNNEISEKSEIFDDQFSVERPDGSNFTLKIRSTKLEDSAMYFCASRVGLAGPLNEQFFGPGTRLTVL.

The table lists this clonotype with many counts. The rearrangement joins TRBV7-2 to TRBJ2-1, with D unresolved. CDR3 length equals 11 residues. CDR1 is SGHTA and CDR2 is FQGNSA in the germline V gene. V shed 1 base and J shed 8 bases, with 3 bases lying between them. CDR3 sequence reads: CASSLVHEQFF. The CDR3 DNA reads as TGTGCCAGCAGCTTAGTACATGAGCAGTTCTTC. Based on the CDR3 plus reference TRBV7-2 and TRBJ2-1, the full variable domain is GAGVSQSPSNKVTEKGKDVELRCDPISGHTALYWYRQSLGQGLEFLIYFQGNSAPDKSGLPSDRFSAERTGGSVSTLTIQRTQQEDSAVYLCASSLVHEQFFGPGTRLTVL.

CDR3 sequence: CASSDPRANYGYTF. CDR3 DNA: TGTGCCAGCAGTGACCCGAGGGCTAACTATGGCTACACCTTC. This sequence joins TRBV2 and TRBJ1-2; unclear D gene. With 3 bases removed from V and 0 bases from J, the gap between germline ends came to 8 bases. Germline CDR1 reads SNHLY; CDR2 reads FYNNEI. The CDR3 runs 14 residues.

The chain joins TRBV27 to TRBJ1-1; D gene ambiguous. Germline assignment: CDR1 MNHEY and CDR2 SMNVEV (reference sequence). Trimming stripped 5 bases from V and 3 bases from J, with 16 bases between. This CDR3 spans 15 amino acids. The CDR3 region is CASSARPRGYTEAFF. In DNA, the CDR3 is TGTGCCAGCAGTGCCCGCCCGAGAGGGTACACTGAAGCTTTCTTT.

There are a few counts of this clonotype. This chain joins TRBV11-2 and TRBJ2-2; D is unclear. Germline lookup yields CDR1 SGHAT and CDR2 FQNNGV. Trimming removed 5 bases at V and 6 bases at J, with 10 bases between. CDR3 length: 13 residues. The CDR3, as DNA: TGTGCCAGCAGCCTAACGTACTCCGGGGAGCTGTTTTTT. Its protein is CASSLTYSGELFF.

The rearrangement links TRBV19 to TRBJ1-5; no reliable D call. The CDR3 has 15 residues. Germline V gene sequence: CDR1 LNHDA, CDR2 SQIVND (reference sequence). With 1 base removed from V and 5 bases from J, the gap between germline ends came to 12 bases. The CDR3 coding sequence is TGTGCCAGTAGTATAGCCTCAGAGGGATATCAGCCCCAGCATTTT. Amino acid sequence: CASSIASEGYQPQHF.

In this sample, this clonotype turned up a few times. This chain connects TRBV2 to TRBJ1-1; TRBD1 matches 9 bases. Trimming took 4 bases from V and 7 from J; bases not matched to a gene: 4. Germline-derived CDR1 and CDR2 are SNHLY and FYNNEI. This CDR3 region has 13 residues. CDR3 region: CASSVTGGLEAFF. CDR3 sequence (DNA): TGTGCCAGCAGTGTGACAGGGGGACTTGAAGCTTTCTTT.

This clonotype was detected once. The V gene is TRBV20-1, the J gene TRBJ2-5, with TRBD2 matching 9 bases. Trimming removed 1 base from V and 1 base from J; junction bases left unmatched: 1. The CDR3 loop spans 14 amino acids. Germline values: CDR1 DFQATT, CDR2 SNEGSKA (reference sequence). The CDR3 spells CSARGTSVQETQYF. In DNA form, the CDR3 reads TGCAGTGCTAGAGGGACTAGCGTCCAAGAGACCCAGTACTTC.

The rearrangement joins TRBV4-2 to TRBJ2-5; 10 nucleotides align to TRBD1. Germline CDR1 is LGHNA and CDR2 is YNFKEQ. V dropped 6 bases and J dropped 5; count of bases not matched to a gene: 9. The CDR3 consists of 15 residues. CDR3 bases: TGTGCCAGCAGTCCTACCGGGACAGGGGATGAGACCCAGTACTTC. It translates to CASSPTGTGDETQYF.

This clonotype occurred many times. This rearrangement joins TRBV7-8 to TRBJ2-5; D might be TRBD2 (6 bases). The V end was cut by 4 bases, the J end by 5 bases, with 14 bases between. There are 14 residues in the CDR3. Per germline, CDR1 SGHVS and CDR2 FQNEAQ. CDR3 in amino acids: CASSSGLLGETQYF. The CDR3 DNA sequence: TGTGCCAGCAGCTCGGGACTCCTGGGGGAGACCCAGTACTTC. Drawing the rest from reference TRBV7-8 and TRBJ2-5, the complete variable domain is GAGVSQSPRYKVAKRGQDVALRCDPISGHVSLFWYQQALGQGPEFLTYFQNEAQLDKSGLPSDRFFAERPEGSVSTLKIQRTQQEDSAVYLCASSSGLLGETQYFGPGTRLLVL.

The rearrangement links TRBV7-9 to TRBJ2-4; D ambiguous. The V gene's germline CDR1 is SEHNR and CDR2 FQNEAQ (reference sequence). The V end lost 1 base, the J end lost 5 bases, and 12 bases lay between the germline ends. This CDR3 spans 15 amino acids. The CDR3, as DNA: TGTGCCAGCAGCTTAGTGGGGAAGCAGGAAAACATTCAGTACTTC. Translating it yields CASSLVGKQENIQYF.

This clonotype was counted a few times. The chain has TRBV7-3 and TRBJ1-1; D remains ambiguous. V was shortened by 0 bases and J by 7 bases, with 9 bases between the two germline ends. This CDR3 is 13 amino acids long. Germline assignment: CDR1 SGHTA and CDR2 FQGTGA. CDR3 sequence (DNA): TGTGCCAGCAGCTTAACGGACGCAGGTGAAGCTTTCTTT. This codes for CASSLTDAGEAFF.

The chain uses TRBV11-2 and TRBJ2-3, with a tentative D call TRBD1 (6 bases). Per the germline V gene, CDR1 is SGHAT and CDR2 is FQNNGV. The ends were cut back, 5 bases at V and 3 bases at J, with 9 bases in the middle. The CDR3 extends over 13 amino acids. The CDR3 sequence: CASSPGQTDTQYF. The CDR3 DNA follows: TGTGCCAGCAGCCCCGGACAGACAGATACGCAGTATTTT.

This chain connects TRBV6-5 to TRBJ2-7, with D possibly matching TRBD2 (5 bases). V was shortened by 3 bases and J by 4 bases, with 10 bases between the two germline ends. The germline V gene encodes CDR1 MNHEY and CDR2 SVGAGI. The CDR3 loop spans 13 amino acids. CDR3: CASSYLREYEQYF. The CDR3 nucleotides read TGTGCCAGCAGTTATCTCCGGGAATACGAGCAGTACTTC.

The genes are TRBV7-3 and TRBJ2-1; possible D gene TRBD1, 5 bases. CDR3 size: 14 residues. The V and J ends lost 0 bases and 6 bases respectively, with 9 bases between them. CDR1 SGHTA and CDR2 FQGTGA come from the germline V gene. CDR3 sequence (DNA): TGTGCCAGCAGCTTAACCACACAGGCCAATGAGCAGTTCTTC. Residues: CASSLTTQANEQFF.

CDR3 loop: CASSLDGSSYGYTF. The CDR3 DNA is TGTGCCAGCAGCTTAGACGGCAGCTCCTATGGCTACACCTTC. The chain employs TRBV7-2 and TRBJ1-2; no clear D gene. The CDR3 runs to 14 residues. Germline CDR1 is SGHTA and CDR2 is FQGNSA. Trimming pared 1 base from V and 4 bases from J, leaving 10 bases between. Full variable domain (outside the CDR3, taken from reference TRBV7-2 and TRBJ1-2): GAGVSQSPSNKVTEKGKDVELRCDPISGHTALYWYRQSLGQGLEFLIYFQGNSAPDKSGLPSDRFSAERTGGSVSTLTIQRTQQEDSAVYLCASSLDGSSYGYTFGSGTRLTVV.

A few counts support this clonotype. The chain joins TRBV20-1 to TRBJ2-7; 11 bases agree with TRBD1. The germline V gene encodes CDR1 DFQATT and CDR2 SNEGSKA (reference sequence). CDR3 size: 15 residues. V trimming: 3 bases; J trimming: 5 bases; junction bases outside the gene matches: 9. The CDR3 loop is CSASYRDRGEDEQYF. In DNA, the CDR3 is TGCAGTGCTAGTTACCGGGACAGGGGGGAGGACGAGCAGTACTTC.

This clonotype turned up a few times. J is TRBJ1-1 and V is TRBV6-5, with 9 bases fitting TRBD1. With 0 bases clipped from V and 5 bases from J, the junction kept 4 bases outside the gene matches. The CDR3 has 15 amino acids. Per the germline V gene, CDR1 is MNHEY and CDR2 is SVGAGI. CDR3 nucleotide sequence: TGTGCCAGCAGTTACTCCGGACAGGGGAGGACTGAAGCTTTCTTT. Its translation is CASSYSGQGRTEAFF.

This clonotype has only a few counts. This sequence joins TRBV29-1 and TRBJ1-5, with unresolved D. Germline-derived CDR1 and CDR2 are SQVTM and ANQGSEA. Trimming took off 4 bases at V and 0 bases at J, with 7 bases between the two ends. The CDR3 consists of 13 residues. The CDR3 loop is CSVGSGSNQPQHF. The DNA of the CDR3 is TGCAGCGTTGGGTCCGGTAGCAATCAGCCCCAGCATTTT.

The chain couples TRBV12-3 or TRBV12-4 to TRBJ1-1, with unresolved D. CDR3 length equals 13 residues. V shed 5 bases and J shed 4 bases, with 11 bases lying between them. This chain's CDR3 is CASSHPGSTEAFF. DNA for the CDR3: TGTGCCAGCAGTCACCCCGGGAGCACTGAAGCTTTCTTT.

The chain joins TRBV7-4 to TRBJ1-2; no clear D gene. V lost 0 bases and J 0 bases, leaving 8 bases between the germline ends. Germline values: CDR1 SGHVT, CDR2 SQSDAQ. The CDR3 consists of 15 residues. The CDR3 sequence: CASSLARSTNYGYTF. The CDR3 region has the DNA TGTGCCAGCAGCTTAGCCCGCTCGACTAACTATGGCTACACCTTC. The whole variable domain, filled in from reference TRBV7-4 and TRBJ1-2, reads GAGVSQSPRYKVAKRGRDVALRCDSISGHVTLYWYRQTLGQGSEVLTYSQSDAQRDKSGRPSGRFSAERPERSVSTLKIQRTEQGDSAVYLCASSLARSTNYGYTFGSGTRLTVV.

Ten or more counts support this clonotype. The gene calls are TRBV5-5 and TRBJ1-3; D gene ambiguous. The CDR3 is 15 amino acids. V shed 2 bases and J shed 4 bases, with 13 bases lying between them. CDR1 and CDR2 from the germline V gene are SGHKS and YYEKEE (reference sequence). The CDR3 region has the DNA TGTGCCAGCAGCTTTGCTGGGCTCGCGGGAAACACCATATATTTT. Protein product: CASSFAGLAGNTIYF. The complete variable domain, with remaining parts taken from reference TRBV5-5 and TRBJ1-3, reads DAGVTQSPTHLIKTRGQQVTLRCSPISGHKSVSWYQQVLGQGPQFIFQYYEKEERGRGNFPDRFSARQFPNYSSELNVNALLLGDSALYLCASSFAGLAGNTIYFGEGSWLTVV.

V gene TRBV6-6 combines with J gene TRBJ1-1; D is undetermined. The CDR3 totals 14 residues. V was shortened by 0 bases and J by 3 bases, with 8 bases between the two germline ends. Germline V gene data show CDR1 as MNHNY and CDR2 as SVGAGI (reference sequence). This CDR3 is CASSYSMGDTEAFF. CDR3 DNA sequence: TGTGCCAGCAGTTACTCGATGGGAGACACTGAAGCTTTCTTT.

This clonotype was seen many times. V and J are TRBV7-6 and TRBJ2-1, with 7 bases identical to TRBD2. This CDR3 region has 14 residues. CDR1 is SGHVS and CDR2 is FNYEAQ in the germline V gene. The V and J ends lost 2 bases and 6 bases, in that order; junction bases with no gene match: 4. The CDR3 DNA is TGTGCCAGCAGCTTAAGTCTAGCGGTCAATGAGCAGTTCTTC. It encodes CASSLSLAVNEQFF.

This clonotype occurred many times. The V and J genes are TRBV19 and TRBJ1-5; D remains unclear. V dropped 4 bases and J dropped 8 bases, with 12 bases sitting between them. CDR3 length: 13 amino acids. Germline V gives CDR1 LNHDA, CDR2 SQIVND (reference sequence). CDR3 region: CASSTSGLEPQHF. The CDR3 DNA sequence: TGTGCCAGTAGTACCTCTGGTTTGGAGCCCCAGCATTTT.

This clonotype appeared a few times. The J gene is TRBJ2-3, the V gene TRBV7-9; D gene ambiguous. With 2 bases removed from V and 4 bases from J, the gap between germline ends came to 7 bases. Germline CDR1 reads SEHNR; CDR2 reads FQNEAQ (reference sequence). This CDR3 spans 13 amino acids. CDR3 sequence (DNA): TGTGCCAGCAGCTTAAATCAGGCAGATACGCAGTATTTT. Its translation is CASSLNQADTQYF.

This clonotype has more than one count but fewer than ten. The chain links TRBV5-1 to TRBJ1-1; D is perhaps TRBD1 (5 bases). V lost 4 bases to trimming and J lost 5 bases, with 21 bases between them. This CDR3 comprises 16 residues. CDR1 and CDR2 from the germline V gene are SGHRS and YFSETQ. In DNA, the CDR3 is TGCGCCAGCAGCCTCCACGCGACCGGGACGGAAACTGAAGCTTTCTTT. As protein: CASSLHATGTETEAFF.

This chain links TRBV7-6 with TRBJ2-2, with 8 nucleotides matching TRBD2. This CDR3 region has 15 residues. CDR1 is SGHVS and CDR2 is FNYEAQ in the germline V gene. V shed 6 bases, J shed 3 bases, and the junction held 6 bases outside the gene matches. The CDR3: CASSPGGADTGELFF. CDR3 nucleotide sequence: TGTGCCAGCAGTCCCGGGGGGGCCGACACCGGGGAGCTGTTTTTT.